Included here is one T cell receptor (beta chain) sequence, with context. Its target is unknown. V was trimmed by 2 bases and J by 5 bases, leaving 12 bases between them. Germline CDR1 MDHEN, CDR2 SYDVKM. The CDR3 is 14 amino acids. The data were obtained in a study of cytomegalovirus exposure and HLA in healthy donors. Whole-study findings and limits: Specificity of three CMV-associated chains for CMV antigens was verified in vitro.

PCR involved 60 Vbeta and 13 Jbeta primers. The method was immunoSEQ multiplex PCR; TCRdb's version includes in-frame clones alone and lacks a portion of them. The sample spans under 65,000 clones; the ten largest clones claim 9% to 15%. The chain recombines TRBV28 with TRBJ2-5, with D tentatively TRBD2 (6 bases). The sample taken for sequencing was PBMCs. The source of this sequence is a woman aged 25 to 39 in good health and CMV-seropositive. The CDR3 region is CASSLNLGGETQYF. For the CDR3, the DNA is TGTGCCAGCAGTTTAAATCTAGGAGGGGAGACCCAGTACTTC.